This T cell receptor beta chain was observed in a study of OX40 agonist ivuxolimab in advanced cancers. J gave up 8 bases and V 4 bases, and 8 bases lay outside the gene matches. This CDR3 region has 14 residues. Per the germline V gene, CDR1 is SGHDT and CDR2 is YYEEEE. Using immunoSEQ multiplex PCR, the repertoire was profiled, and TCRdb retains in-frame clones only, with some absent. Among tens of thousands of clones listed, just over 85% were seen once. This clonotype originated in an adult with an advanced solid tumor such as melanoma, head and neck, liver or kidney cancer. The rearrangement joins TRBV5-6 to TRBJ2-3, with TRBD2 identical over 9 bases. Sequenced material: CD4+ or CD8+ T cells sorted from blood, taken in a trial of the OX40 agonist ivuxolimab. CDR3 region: CASSPVAGGATQYF. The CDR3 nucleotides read TGTGCCAGCAGCCCAGTTGCGGGGGGGGCTACGCAGTATTTT.